This passage covers 15 T cell receptor beta chains from one sample sequenced in a study of CD8+ T cells in alopecia areata. TCR sequencing used cDNA made by reverse transcription of extracted RNA. Sequencing was performed with immunoSEQ multiplex PCR; in TCRdb, only in-frame clones are kept and a portion is missing. The sample records 170,000 or so clones, roughly 63% being singletons. Sequencing was performed on CD4+ T cells sorted from blood, taken at week 0. These receptors all stem from a human donor with alopecia areata.

The chain is built from TRBV7-3 and TRBJ2-1; no firm D call. Germline values: CDR1 SGHTA, CDR2 FQGTGA. The V end lost 4 bases, the J end lost 7 bases, and 5 bases lay between the germline ends. The CDR3 consists of 11 residues. CDR3 nucleotide sequence: TGTGCCAGCAGCTCAAATAATGAGCAGTTCTTC. Translating gives CASSSNNEQFF.

The CDR3 DNA is TGTGCCAGCAGCTTGGCCGGACCACAAGAGACCCAGTACTTC. Its protein is CASSLAGPQETQYF. The J gene is TRBJ2-5, the V gene TRBV5-4; D uncertain. Germline V gene data show CDR1 as SGHNT and CDR2 as YYREEE (reference sequence). There are 14 residues in the CDR3. Trimming took off 0 bases at V and 2 bases at J, with 8 bases between the two ends.

V is TRBV7-2 and J is TRBJ1-1, with a possible D match to TRBD1 (6 bases). CDR1 and CDR2 from the germline V gene are SGHTA and FQGNSA. The CDR3 is 14 residues long. Trimming removed 0 bases from V and 5 bases from J, with 10 bases in between. The CDR3 DNA reads TGTGCCAGCAGCTTAGCAGGGGGAGCGACTGAAGCTTTCTTT. Amino acids: CASSLAGGATEAFF.

The J gene is TRBJ1-1, the V gene TRBV5-8, with a tentative D call TRBD1 (5 bases). Trimming removed 5 bases from V and 1 base from J, with 6 bases in between. CDR1 and CDR2 from the germline V gene are SGHTS and YDEGEE. The CDR3 is 12 residues long. CDR3 DNA: TGTGCCAGCAGAACAGGGAACACTGAAGCTTTCTTT. Protein: CASRTGNTEAFF.

This clone was detected only a few times. CDR3 in DNA: TGCAGCGTTGTGGGGACCAGAAGCACAGATACGCAGTATTTT. Translated: CSVVGTRSTDTQYF. This chain joins TRBV29-1 and TRBJ2-3; D may match TRBD1 or TRBD2 (5 bases each). Germline CDR1 SQVTM, CDR2 ANQGSEA. V lost 4 bases and J 0 bases, leaving 11 bases between the germline ends. This CDR3 comprises 14 residues.

The chain recombines TRBV2 with TRBJ2-2; the match to TRBD1 covers 7 bases. Germline lookup yields CDR1 SNHLY and CDR2 FYNNEI. This CDR3 is built from 14 residues. Germline trimming cut 7 bases from V and 0 bases from J; bases unmatched to any gene: 2. Here the CDR3 reads CASKGQTNTGELFF. In nucleotides, the CDR3 is TGTGCCAGCAAGGGACAGACGAACACCGGGGAGCTGTTTTTT.

V usage is TRBV29-1 and J usage is TRBJ2-1; D possibly corresponds to TRBD1 (6 bases). V was shortened by 2 bases and J by 7 bases, with 9 bases between the two germline ends. CDR1 is SQVTM and CDR2 is ANQGSEA in the germline V gene. This CDR3 spans 12 amino acids. The CDR3 region is CSVEQGSNEQFF. In nucleotides, the CDR3 is TGCAGCGTTGAACAGGGGAGTAATGAGCAGTTCTTC.

This clone was detected a few times. The chain is built from TRBV29-1 and TRBJ1-1; tentatively, D is TRBD1 (5 bases). This CDR3 has 11 amino acids. Trimming stripped 4 bases from V and 7 bases from J, with 10 bases between. Germline-derived CDR1 and CDR2 are SQVTM and ANQGSEA. CDR3 DNA sequence: TGCAGCGTTGGACGACAGATTGAAGCTTTCTTT. Amino acids: CSVGRQIEAFF. Looking up the rest from reference TRBV29-1 and TRBJ1-1 gives the full variable domain: SAVISQKPSRDICQRGTSLTIQCQVDSQVTMMFWYRQQPGQSLTLIATANQGSEATYESGFVIDKFPISRPNLTFSTLTVSNMSPEDSSIYLCSVGRQIEAFFGQGTRLTVV.

This clone has more than one count but fewer than ten. The rearrangement links TRBV30 to TRBJ1-1; weak D call: TRBD1 (5 bases). V was trimmed by 4 bases and J by 0 bases, leaving 12 bases between them. The CDR3 has 14 amino acids. The germline gives CDR1 GTSNPN, CDR2 SVGIG (reference sequence). The CDR3: CAWNRGDLNTEAFF. Here the CDR3 DNA reads TGTGCCTGGAATCGGGGGGATTTGAACACTGAAGCTTTCTTT.

This clone was detected a few times. The chain has TRBV9 and TRBJ2-1; weak D call: TRBD1 (5 bases). This CDR3 region has 14 residues. V lost 4 bases, J lost 6 bases, and 14 bases lay in between. From germline, CDR1 is SGDLS and CDR2 YYNGEE. The CDR3 nucleotides read TGTGCCAGCAGCCTCCGAGTCCAGGGCAATGAGCAGTTCTTC. It specifies CASSLRVQGNEQFF.

This rearrangement joins TRBV7-2 to TRBJ1-2; D ambiguous. Looked up from germline, CDR1 is SGHTA and CDR2 is FQGNSA. The CDR3 consists of 13 residues. V was trimmed by 1 base and J by 8 bases, leaving 11 bases between them. CDR3 bases: TGTGCCAGCAGCTTAGGGGCGGTGGAAGGCTACACCTTC. Protein: CASSLGAVEGYTF.

This clone was observed a handful of times. The chain has TRBV10-3 and TRBJ2-6, with 9 bases matching TRBD1. The CDR3 loop spans 17 amino acids. CDR1 ENHRY and CDR2 SYGVKD come from the germline V gene. After removal of 3 bases from V and 0 bases from J, the junction contained 3 bases not matched to a gene. CDR3 nucleotide sequence: TGTGCCATCAGTGATTTGACAGGGGGCTCTGGGGCCAACGTCCTGACTTTC. Its translation: CAISDLTGGSGANVLTF.

The chain has TRBV30 and TRBJ2-3; possible D gene TRBD2, 6 bases. This CDR3 has 13 amino acids. The germline V and J ends were trimmed by 7 bases and 2 bases, with 13 bases remaining between them. Germline V lookup: CDR1 GTSNPN, CDR2 SVGIG (reference sequence). The CDR3 region is CASNAGSTDTQYF. CDR3 in DNA: TGTGCCTCTAATGCGGGGTCCACAGATACGCAGTATTTT.

Only a few counts were recorded for this clone. Germline is not matched at one junction end, which may reflect a read error. The J gene is TRBJ1-2, the V gene TRBV15; unclear D gene. The CDR3 runs 12 residues. The V gene's germline CDR1 is LNHNV and CDR2 YYDKDF (reference sequence). In DNA, the CDR3 is TGTGCCACCAGCAGAGATGGAAGGTTCCCCCTCTTC. Amino acids: CATSRDGRFPLF.

The J gene is TRBJ1-6, the V gene TRBV18, with D unresolved. Deletions cut 0 bases from V and 9 bases from J, with 6 bases between. Germline V gene sequence: CDR1 KGHSH, CDR2 LQKENI. This CDR3 has 13 amino acids. The CDR3 DNA follows: TGTGCCAGCTCACCACCTTACGGTTCACCCCTCCACTTT. Translation: CASSPPYGSPLHF.